This T cell receptor beta chain was recovered during a study of blood T cell repertoires in COVID-19. Germline values: CDR1 SGHDT, CDR2 YYEEEE. Trimming pared 0 bases from V and 9 bases from J, leaving 15 bases between. The CDR3 covers 14 residues. Produced via immunoSEQ multiplex PCR; TCRdb's table is partial and in-frame only. The table has 200,000 to 250,000 clones, about 83% seen once. This TCR was sampled from a woman in her 40s who had recovered from COVID-19. The sequencing sample was made of PBMCs or T cells enriched from blood (not recorded which). The chain is built from TRBV5-6 and TRBJ1-2, with a tentative D call TRBD1 (6 bases). The CDR3 here is CASSLDDRPGSYTF. The CDR3 DNA reads as TGTGCCAGCAGCTTGGACGACAGGCCAGGGAGCTACACCTTC.